This passage covers 6 T cell receptor beta chains from one sample sequenced in a study of cytomegalovirus exposure and HLA in healthy donors. A multiplex PCR was run with 60 Vbeta primers and 13 Jbeta primers. The table came from immunoSEQ multiplex PCR; TCRdb's copy has only in-frame clones and leaves some out. Of some 200,000 clones detected, around a tenth appear once; the ten largest clones hold 1% to 1.5%. The sample comprised PBMCs. Every receptor here comes from a woman aged 30 to 39 in good health and CMV-seropositive.

The rearrangement uses TRBV11-2 and TRBJ1-2; D remains ambiguous. Germline V gene lookup returns CDR1 SGHAT and CDR2 FQNNGV. The ends were cut back, 0 bases at V and 8 bases at J, with 10 bases in the middle. The CDR3 covers 13 residues. Here the CDR3 reads CASSLDRKEGYTF. DNA for the CDR3: TGTGCCAGCAGCTTAGACCGAAAAGAGGGCTACACCTTC.

The rearrangement joins TRBV18 to TRBJ1-1; 8 bases are shared with TRBD1. The germline V gene has CDR1 KGHSH and CDR2 LQKENI. Trimming took 5 bases from V and 3 from J; bases not matched to a gene: 5. This CDR3 has 14 residues. CDR3 bases: TGTGCCAGCTCATCGCAGGGGGCGCACACTGAAGCTTTCTTT. Translated: CASSSQGAHTEAFF.

The gene calls are TRBV19 and TRBJ1-3, with a tentative D call TRBD1 (5 bases). With 7 bases removed from V and 0 bases from J, the gap between germline ends came to 13 bases. Germline V lookup: CDR1 LNHDA, CDR2 SQIVND (reference sequence). The CDR3 totals 15 residues. The CDR3: CASKPTASSGNTIYF. In DNA, the CDR3 is TGTGCCAGTAAACCGACAGCGAGCTCTGGAAACACCATATATTTT.

The table lists this clone with a few counts. This chain connects TRBV5-1 to TRBJ2-7; D uncertain. Between the trimmed V and J ends, which lost 2 bases and 4 bases, there was a span of 13 bases. The CDR3 spans 14 residues. Germline CDR1 SGHRS, CDR2 YFSETQ. The CDR3 nucleotides are TGCGCCAGCAGCTTCGGGTACGGAGATTACGAGCAGTACTTC. Protein product: CASSFGYGDYEQYF.

This clone has a handful of counts. This rearrangement joins TRBV7-9 to TRBJ2-5; 10 bases line up with TRBD1. V lost 8 bases to trimming and J lost 6 bases; unmatched junction nucleotides: 9. The length of the CDR3 is 14 residues. The V gene's germline CDR1 is SEHNR and CDR2 FQNEAQ (reference sequence). The CDR3 spells CASGSTGGRKTQYF. For the CDR3, the DNA is TGTGCCAGCGGGTCGACAGGGGGCCGAAAGACCCAGTACTTC.

This clone occurred a few times. For the CDR3, the DNA is TGTGCCAGCAGCCCGACTCCCGGAAACATTCAGTACTTC. It specifies CASSPTPGNIQYF. The chain carries TRBV6-5 and TRBJ2-4; D is unclear. Trimming left V 6 bases short and J 6 bases short, with 12 bases between. Germline assignment: CDR1 MNHEY and CDR2 SVGAGI. This CDR3 contains 13 residues.